The entry that follows covers one T cell receptor beta chain sequence. This receptor's antigen is unknown. No much larger clone is present one base from it, and per-base qualities are unavailable. The junction shows trimming of 6 bases on V and 0 bases on J, plus 13 bases between the germline ends. Based on the germline V gene, the CDR1 and CDR2 sequences are SGHRS and YFSETQ. The CDR3, cysteine through phenylalanine, is 15 amino acids long. The only DNA kept is the CDR3, 45 bases in frame from the first base. These data are taken from a study of CD4 T cells in relation to SARS-CoV-2 and coronaviruses (dated by TCRdb to the early 2020s). Regarding the complete study: Using patient-derived lymphoblastoid cell lines, the shared crossreactive spike epitopes were mapped to their HLA restriction. Samples from three pre-COVID donors and the naive versus memory experiments were sequenced with the Adaptive Biotechnologies TCR-sequencing kit; other data were Illumina-based. At the level of individual TCR clonotypes, the study measured memory CD4+ T cell crossreactivity between SARS-CoV-2 spike protein and common cold coronavirus spike proteins. A different TCR-beta assay, based on Illumina, was used to sequence expansion assays from other donors in the study. Paper-wide results and their limitations: In about 61% of donors, memory CD4+ clonotypes turned up that crossrecognized SARS-CoV-2 and at least one common cold coronavirus spike. Small numbers of patients and of tested TCRs limited the study. Since the crossreactivity analysis centred on spike protein, crossreactivity against other viral proteins was not assessed. Compared with monoreactive clones, crossreactive clones had significantly weaker SARS-CoV-2-driven expansion, a result consistent with antigenic imprinting. No donor contributed both pre-pandemic and post-infection samples, which limited tracing the source of pre-existing responses. Naive versus memory sequencing indicated that memory recall responses, rather than primary responses primed during culture, are detected by the assay.

CD4+ T cells from unexposed donors were collected before the COVID-19 pandemic (2011-2018). Naive and memory CD4+ T cells were separated from cryopreserved PBMCs through CD4 enrichment, which was followed by EasySep naive CD4+ T cell enrichment. Leukapheresis product for the unexposed donors was bought commercially. Ficoll-Paque PLUS gradient centrifugation was used to isolate PBMCs from either whole blood or leukapheresis product. PBMCs were either cryopreserved at -140 degrees C or used fresh in the expansion assay. The QIAamp Micro DNA Kit was used to extract genomic DNA from the CD4+ T cells. Uncultured naive and memory CD4+ T cell DNA received deep-resolution immunoSEQ TCR-beta sequencing. Per the authors' processing: During preprocessing, nonproductive sequences were discarded, as were any CDR3s that did not begin with C, did not end with F or W, or were shorter than 7 amino acids. Cultured and uncultured naive and memory CD4+ repertoires were searched for previously identified spike- and CEF-reactive CDR3s. CDR3 homology was measured as pairwise Levenshtein distance, computed with the stringdist R package after trimming three terminal residues from each end. The immuneACCESS repertoire file appears here via TCRdb, limited to in-frame rearrangements. These files lack a portion of the clones; in checked studies, under half of the deficit traces to unresolved V genes, and the cause of the others is not known. V and J calls and clone size are copied from that table; D and trimming were computed from the DNA. For this sample there are roughly 57,000 clones; 75% to 90% appear just once. The ten largest clones take up roughly 1.5% of the sample.

The sequenced material came from memory CD4+ T cells from PBMCs. Per the publication, the cell subset or site label means: memory (non-naive) CD4+ T cells. This chain joins TRBV5-1 to TRBJ2-1; the D region possibly corresponds to TRBD2 (5 bases align). This clonotype originated in a human donor in good health. The CDR3 corresponds to CASTPDGVSYNEQFF. The nucleotide sequence reads as follows: TGCGCCAGCACCCCGGACGGGGTCTCCTACAATGAGCAGTTCTTC.